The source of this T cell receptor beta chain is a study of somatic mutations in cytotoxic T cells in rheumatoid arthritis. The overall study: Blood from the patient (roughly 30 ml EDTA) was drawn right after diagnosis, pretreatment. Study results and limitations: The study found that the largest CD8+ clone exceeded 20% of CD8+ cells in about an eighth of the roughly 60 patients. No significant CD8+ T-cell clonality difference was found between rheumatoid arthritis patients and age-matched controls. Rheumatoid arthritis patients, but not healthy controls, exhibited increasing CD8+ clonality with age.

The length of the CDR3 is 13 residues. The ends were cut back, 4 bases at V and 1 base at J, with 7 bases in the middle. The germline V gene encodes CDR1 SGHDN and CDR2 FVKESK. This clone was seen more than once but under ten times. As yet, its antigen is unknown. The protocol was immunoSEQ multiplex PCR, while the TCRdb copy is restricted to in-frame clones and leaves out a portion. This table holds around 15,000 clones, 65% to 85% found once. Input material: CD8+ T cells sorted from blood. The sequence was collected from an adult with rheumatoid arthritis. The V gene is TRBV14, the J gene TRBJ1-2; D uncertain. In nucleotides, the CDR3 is TGTGCCAGCAGCCCCGCGGTTAACTATGGCTACACCTTC. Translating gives CASSPAVNYGYTF.